A single sample gave rise to the 20 T cell receptor beta chains below, sequenced in a study of identical twins. TCRdb used MiXCR to reprocess the 5' RACE reads, holding one entry per CDR3 protein. The data contain fewer than 800,000 distinct CDR3 sequences, about 7.6% of them singletons. This same sample was also taken into another study, of yellow fever vaccine responses in identical twins.

The specimen was PBMCs. These receptors came from a woman aged 18-29 years in good health.

This clonotype was seen at least ten times. V gene TRBV5-1 combines with J gene TRBJ1-2, with a weak D call TRBD1 (5 bases). Trimming removed 7 bases from V and 6 bases from J, with 22 bases in between. Germline V gene sequence: CDR1 SGHRS, CDR2 YFSETQ. The CDR3 length is 15 residues. Here the CDR3 reads CASGPRDSPLDGYTF. The CDR3 DNA follows: TGCGCCAGCGGACCGAGGGACTCGCCGCTCGATGGCTACACCTTC.

This clonotype was counted many times. The DNA for the CDR3 is TGTGCCAGCAGCGGACGGGGCGCGGGCTATGGCTACACCTTC. It encodes CASSGRGAGYGYTF. This chain uses TRBV6-1 with TRBJ1-2, with a possible D match to TRBD1 (5 bases). Trimming shortened V by 6 bases and J by 4 bases, and 15 bases separated the two germline ends. Looked up from germline, CDR1 is MNHNS and CDR2 is SASEGT. This CDR3 spans 14 amino acids.

V usage is TRBV15 and J usage is TRBJ2-7; 7 bases are shared with TRBD2. The V gene's germline CDR1 is LNHNV and CDR2 YYDKDF (reference sequence). The V gene end was trimmed by 1 base and the J gene end by 5 bases; junction bases not matched to a gene: 14. The length of the CDR3 is 17 residues. The CDR3 nucleotides are TGTGCCACCAGCAGAGCTGCACTAGGCGGGAGTATCAACGAGCAGTACTTC. Its protein product is CATSRAALGGSINEQYF.

This clonotype was detected only a few times. The J gene is TRBJ2-7, the V gene TRBV7-8; 11 positions agree with TRBD1. CDR1 and CDR2 (germline): SGHVS, FQNEAQ. CDR3 length: 16 amino acids. The trim removed 5 bases at V and 5 bases at J, leaving 11 bases unmatched. The CDR3 nucleotides read TGTGCCAGCAGCCCGTACCGGGACAGGGGGTCTGACGAGCAGTACTTC. This codes for CASSPYRDRGSDEQYF.

The chain joins TRBV29-1 to TRBJ2-5; D is uncertain. V was pared by 0 bases and J by 4 bases, with 18 bases between. The CDR3 contains 16 residues. Germline CDR1 and CDR2: SQVTM and ANQGSEA. The CDR3 loop reads CSVEDYDLGNSETQYF. The CDR3 DNA follows: TGCAGCGTTGAAGATTACGATCTGGGTAATTCAGAGACCCAGTACTTC. Full variable domain (rest looked up from reference TRBV29-1 and TRBJ2-5): SAVISQKPSRDICQRGTSLTIQCQVDSQVTMMFWYRQQPGQSLTLIATANQGSEATYESGFVIDKFPISRPNLTFSTLTVSNMSPEDSSIYLCSVEDYDLGNSETQYFGPGTRLLVL.

The gene calls are TRBV6-1 and TRBJ2-7; a weak D match, TRBD2 (5 bases). Trimming cost V 6 bases and J 11 bases, with 20 bases left between them. Germline assignment: CDR1 MNHNS and CDR2 SASEGT. The CDR3 is 13 residues long. The CDR3 region has the DNA TGTGCCAGCAGCCCCAATATAGACCTGAGGGAGTACTTC. Translated, it gives CASSPNIDLREYF.

At least ten counts were recorded for this clonotype. The rearrangement uses TRBV6-2 or TRBV6-3 and TRBJ2-3; D is perhaps TRBD1 or TRBD2 (5 bases each). The length of the CDR3 is 21 residues. Between the trimmed V and J ends, which lost 0 bases and 5 bases, there was a span of 30 bases. CDR1 MNHEY and CDR2 SVGEGT come from the germline V gene. CDR3 sequence: CASSYSILQGRRGSSKDTQYF. CDR3 DNA sequence: TGTGCCAGCAGTTACTCGATTCTGCAGGGACGACGCGGGTCATCAAAAGATACGCAGTATTTT.

This clonotype was counted a few times. The chain's CDR3 is CASSYLDPENEQFF. CDR3 DNA sequence: TGTGCCAGCAGTTACTTGGACCCGGAGAATGAGCAGTTCTTC. The chain carries TRBV6-2 or TRBV6-3 and TRBJ2-1, with D unclear. V dropped 1 base and J dropped 7 bases, with 11 bases sitting between them. The CDR3 length is 14 residues. CDR1 is MNHEY, CDR2 SVGEGT, per germline.

The chain recombines TRBV6-5 with TRBJ2-1, with D possibly being TRBD1 (5 bases). The CDR3 has 16 amino acids. V lost 0 bases to trimming and J lost 3 bases, with 12 bases between them. Germline CDR1 and CDR2: MNHEY and SVGAGI. The CDR3 nucleotides read TGTGCCAGCAGTTACTCGAAAGGGGCAGACTACAATGAGCAGTTCTTC. It yields the protein CASSYSKGADYNEQFF.

This clonotype was detected ten times or more. The chain has TRBV7-6 and TRBJ2-3; 8 nucleotides match TRBD2. In germline, CDR1 is SGHVS, CDR2 FNYEAQ. This CDR3 is built from 17 residues. Germline trimming cut 3 bases from V and 2 bases from J; bases unmatched to any gene: 10. The CDR3 sequence is CASSFRASGQNTDTQYF. In DNA form, the CDR3 reads TGTGCCAGCAGCTTTAGAGCTAGCGGGCAAAACACAGATACGCAGTATTTT. Supplemented by reference TRBV7-6 and TRBJ2-3, the full variable domain reads GAGVSQSPRYKVTKRGQDVALRCDPISGHVSLYWYRQALGQGPEFLTYFNYEAQQDKSGLPNDRFSAERPEGSISTLTIQRTEQRDSAMYRCASSFRASGQNTDTQYFGPGTRLTVL.

This clonotype came up a few times. Written as DNA, the CDR3 is TGCGCCAGCAGCTTTGGTGGACAAAGACCCACAGATACGCAGTATTTT. It yields the protein CASSFGGQRPTDTQYF. V is TRBV5-1 and J is TRBJ2-3; D is perhaps TRBD1 (5 bases). The ends were cut back, 2 bases at V and 2 bases at J, with 15 bases in the middle. The germline V gene has CDR1 SGHRS and CDR2 YFSETQ. There are 16 residues in the CDR3.

This clonotype showed up many times. This sequence joins TRBV10-3 and TRBJ2-1; D might be TRBD1 (6 bases). The CDR3 sequence is 11 residues long. V lost 10 bases, J lost 6 bases, and 10 bases lay in between. Looked up from germline, CDR1 is ENHRY and CDR2 is SYGVKD. The CDR3 is CANGQLNEQFF. In DNA form, the CDR3 reads TGTGCCAACGGACAGCTCAATGAGCAGTTCTTC.

The chain has TRBV12-3 or TRBV12-4 and TRBJ1-1; tentatively, D is TRBD1 (6 bases). Trimming stripped 2 bases from V and 0 bases from J, with 10 bases between. The CDR3 is 15 residues long. DNA of the CDR3: TGTGCCAGCAGTTTAACGGGGGACATGAACACTGAAGCTTTCTTT. Its protein product is CASSLTGDMNTEAFF.

The gene calls are TRBV7-9 and TRBJ2-7; tentative D call: TRBD1 (6 bases). Trimming removed 5 bases from V and 2 bases from J, with 13 bases in between. There are 14 residues in the CDR3. Germline V gene sequence: CDR1 SEHNR, CDR2 FQNEAQ (reference sequence). The DNA for the CDR3 is TGTGCCAGCAGCCCTGGGGACAACACCTACGAGCAGTACGTC. Encoded protein: CASSPGDNTYEQYV.

The chain combines TRBV24-1 with TRBJ2-1; D call uncertain. This CDR3 has 13 amino acids. Trimming shortened V by 4 bases and J by 10 bases, and 13 bases separated the two germline ends. Germline values: CDR1 KGHDR, CDR2 SFDVKD. The CDR3, as DNA: TGTGCCACCAGTGAGCGCTCGTCACGGGAGCAGTTCTTC. This sequence encodes CATSERSSREQFF.

This clonotype was seen at least ten times. The chain links TRBV2 to TRBJ1-1; TRBD1 is a possible D gene (5 bases). V lost 7 bases and J lost 8, with 17 bases in between. The length of the CDR3 is 13 residues. Germline lookup yields CDR1 SNHLY and CDR2 FYNNEI. The DNA for the CDR3 is TGTGCCAGCATAGGGAGACAGTATAAGGAAGCTTTCTTT. Amino acids: CASIGRQYKEAFF.

This clonotype showed up just a few times. The chain uses TRBV20-1 and TRBJ2-7; TRBD1 matches 7 bases. The junction had 8 bases not matched to a gene; V was cut back by 0 bases and J by 0 bases. The CDR3 totals 16 residues. In germline, CDR1 is DFQATT, CDR2 SNEGSKA (reference sequence). The CDR3 reads CSARDGNRGGSYEQYF. The CDR3 coding sequence is TGCAGTGCTAGAGATGGGAACAGGGGTGGCTCCTACGAGCAGTACTTC.

This clonotype was picked up a small number of times. V and J are TRBV7-6 and TRBJ2-5; D might be TRBD1 (6 bases). V was trimmed by 1 base and J by 4 bases, leaving 16 bases between them. Germline V gives CDR1 SGHVS, CDR2 FNYEAQ. The CDR3 is 16 amino acids. CDR3 in amino acids: CASSLDSGHGTETQYF. CDR3 DNA sequence: TGTGCCAGCAGCTTAGATTCGGGACATGGCACAGAGACCCAGTACTTC.

This clonotype was recorded many times. This chain uses TRBV14 with TRBJ1-6; D unclear. This CDR3 has 15 amino acids. CDR1 and CDR2 from the germline V gene are SGHDN and FVKESK. The V end was cut by 6 bases, the J end by 6 bases, with 15 bases between. The CDR3 coding sequence is TGTGCCAGCAGTCCGGCTGAATGGAGTAATTCACCCCTCCACTTT. Its translation: CASSPAEWSNSPLHF.

This clonotype was detected ten times or more. V usage is TRBV28 and J usage is TRBJ1-1, with TRBD1 matching over 8 bases. This CDR3 comprises 15 residues. Per the germline V gene, CDR1 is MDHEN and CDR2 is SYDVKM. The junction had 9 bases not matched to a gene; V was cut back by 2 bases and J by 7 bases. Here the CDR3 reads CASSLGLWGQVEAFF. DNA of the CDR3: TGTGCCAGCAGTTTAGGTCTGTGGGGACAGGTTGAAGCTTTCTTT.